This TCR beta chain comes out of a study of blood T cell repertoires in COVID-19. Study details: Samples of COVID-19 (acute and convalescent) were obtained from the United States, Italy and Spain. PBMCs, B-cell-depleted T cells, or T cells provided the cDNA or gDNA that made up the material.

The table came from immunoSEQ multiplex PCR; TCRdb's copy has only in-frame clones and leaves some out. The table includes about 240,000 clones, 86% detected once. V was shortened by 7 bases and J by 0 bases, with 10 bases between the two germline ends. Germline V gene lookup returns CDR1 LNHDA and CDR2 SQIVND (reference sequence). The length of the CDR3 is 13 residues. The chain employs TRBV19 and TRBJ2-7, with no clear D. Sequenced sample: peripheral blood. The sequence derives from a man between 60 and 75 years old with acute or convalescent COVID-19. The CDR3 bases are TGTGCCAGTAAGCATGAAAGCTCCTACGAGCAGTACTTC. It is translated as CASKHESSYEQYF.